These 2 T cell receptor beta chains originate from one sample sequenced in a study of long-term antiretroviral therapy in people with HIV. Run at survey level, the immunoSEQ assay was version v3.0. TCRdb's table, derived via immunoSEQ multiplex PCR, lists solely in-frame clones and lacks some. The data show 15,000 to 20,000 clones, with approximately 90% seen just once and approximately 9.1% held by the top ten. This specimen was unsorted PBMCs, taken 4.2 years after starting antiretroviral therapy. These receptors were collected from a man aged 45-60 years with HIV.

The rearrangement uses TRBV4-1 and TRBJ1-1; 10 bases line up with TRBD1. J gave up 0 bases and V 1 base, and 2 bases lay outside the gene matches. Germline CDR1 is MGHRA and CDR2 is YSYEKL. CDR3 length equals 16 residues. The CDR3 DNA reads TGCGCCAGCAGCCAAGGACAGGGGGCAGTGAACACTGAAGCTTTCTTT. Amino acid sequence: CASSQGQGAVNTEAFF.

The genes are TRBV7-6 and TRBJ1-6; tentatively, D is TRBD1 (6 bases). The CDR3 covers 15 residues. CDR1 and CDR2 from the germline V gene are SGHVS and FNYEAQ. The V gene lost 0 bases and the J gene lost 9 bases, with 12 bases spanning the gap. The CDR3 sequence: CASSLAARGGSPLHF. The CDR3, as DNA: TGTGCCAGCAGCTTAGCGGCCAGGGGCGGTTCACCCCTCCACTTT.